The sequence of this TCR beta chain was determined in a study of blood T cell repertoires in COVID-19. About the research overall: The study drew acute and convalescent COVID-19 samples from the United States, Italy and Spain. PBMCs, B-cell-depleted T cells, or T cells provided the cDNA or gDNA that made up the material.

Trimming took off 5 bases at V and 5 bases at J, with 18 bases between the two ends. This CDR3 has 15 amino acids. Germline V lookup: CDR1 LNHDA, CDR2 SQIVND (reference sequence). The assay was immunoSEQ multiplex PCR, and TCRdb's table has in-frame clones only and misses some. Among some 94,000 clones, 70% to 85% were seen once, and the ten largest hold around 23%. Sequenced input: peripheral blood. The chain joins TRBV19 to TRBJ2-5, with D possibly matching TRBD2 (6 bases). The TCR comes from a woman aged 60 to 75 in a cohort sampled during active or convalescent COVID-19. In DNA, the CDR3 is TGTGCCAGTAGTGAGAGGGGAGGTCGAAGGGAGACCCAGTACTTC. It codes for CASSERGGRRETQYF.